A selection of T cell receptor beta chains follows, all from one sample in a study of Tregs in tolerant kidney transplant recipients. Using immunoSEQ multiplex PCR, the repertoire was profiled, and TCRdb retains in-frame clones only, with some absent. The sample records 80,000 or so clones, 90% to 95% being singletons. Sequences were derived from CD4+ T cells from blood (PBMCs), sampled 24 months after the transplant. The source is a human patient who received a combined kidney and bone marrow transplant. Some T cells may trace back to the graft donor. CDR3s include the opening cysteine and the closing phenylalanine or tryptophan. Fields, in order: J gene, V gene, CDR3 protein.

J: TRBJ2-1; V: TRBV7-2; CDR3: CASSPTPPAGGEQFF
J: TRBJ1-1; V: TRBV7-9; CDR3: CASSLVSRVDTEAFF
J: TRBJ2-4; V: TRBV4-1; CDR3: CASSQEGGGKENIQYF
J: TRBJ1-3; V: TRBV30; CDR3: CAWSVRGFGRNTIYF
J: TRBJ2-3; V: TRBV5-1; CDR3: CASSMAKGLADTQYF
J: TRBJ1-4; V: TRBV7-9; CDR3: CASSFRQGIREKLFF
J: TRBJ2-5; V: TRBV29-1; CDR3: CSVGLAGGLETQYF
J: TRBJ2-5; V: TRBV11-1; CDR3: CASSPATSQETQYF
J: TRBJ2-7; V: TRBV30; CDR3: CAWSGGAYEQYF
J: TRBJ2-7; V: TRBV7-2; CDR3: CASSSRGQAGYEQYF
J: TRBJ2-2; V: TRBV19; CDR3: CASSEWTGRAGELFF
J: TRBJ2-5; V: TRBV19; CDR3: CASSTVVAGGPGNQYF
J: TRBJ2-7; V: TRBV6-6; CDR3: CASSYLDPGGAYEQYF
J: TRBJ2-3; V: TRBV7-9; CDR3: CASSLIHDSRAGDTQYF
J: TRBJ2-5; V: TRBV5-1; CDR3: CASTAGDSETQYF
J: TRBJ2-3; V: TRBV15; CDR3: CATSTNQPKGTGASDTQYF
J: TRBJ1-1; V: TRBV19; CDR3: CASSVLTGGESTEAFF
J: TRBJ1-1; V: TRBV5-5; CDR3: CASMGERSNTEAFF
J: TRBJ2-1; V: TRBV4-2; CDR3: CASSQTGYPYNEQFF
J: TRBJ2-1; V: TRBV7-3; CDR3: CASSSATSYEQFF
J: TRBJ2-3; V: TRBV2; CDR3: CASRIRQGTDTQYF
J: TRBJ1-6; V: TRBV7-2; CDR3: CASSLGPAQNSPLHF
J: TRBJ1-5; V: TRBV2; CDR3: CASIGGARQPQHF
J: TRBJ1-4; V: TRBV19; CDR3: CASSIRGQVEKLFF
J: TRBJ2-7; V: TRBV28; CDR3: CASRWRDYEQYF
J: TRBJ1-1; V: TRBV30; CDR3: CAWSAFGVGGTEAFF
J: TRBJ2-3; V: TRBV7-3; CDR3: CASSFPVWRDSRGTDTQYF
J: TRBJ1-2; V: TRBV7-8; CDR3: CASSPTGKRDGYTF
J: TRBJ2-3; V: TRBV7-2; CDR3: CASSPVRAGRTDTQYF
J: TRBJ2-3; V: TRBV6-4; CDR3: CASSDGTKSSDTQYF
J: TRBJ2-1; V: TRBV14; CDR3: CASSQVSGKGANNEQFF
J: TRBJ1-5; V: TRBV5-1; CDR3: CASSAGQGGSNQPQHF
J: TRBJ1-2; V: TRBV6-1; CDR3: CASSELGTSANYGYTF
J: TRBJ2-5; V: TRBV5-4; CDR3: CASSSPGLAGLETQYF
J: TRBJ1-1; V: TRBV21-1; CDR3: CASSGRRGEAFF
J: TRBJ2-6; V: TRBV7-2; CDR3: CASSLTGGWTGANVLTF
J: TRBJ1-1; V: TRBV30; CDR3: CAWSLRWGGEAFF
J: TRBJ2-3; V: TRBV21-1; CDR3: CASSKAGGDLTDTQYF
J: TRBJ1-2; V: TRBV5-1; CDR3: CASSEPGQGAVGYTF
J: TRBJ2-2; V: TRBV18; CDR3: CASSQTGTANTGELFF
J: TRBJ2-5; V: TRBV7-2; CDR3: CASSSARRTQYF
J: TRBJ1-1; V: TRBV7-9; CDR3: CASSHLTGNTEAFF
J: TRBJ2-7; V: TRBV7-8; CDR3: CASSWGLFYEQYF
J: TRBJ2-5; V: TRBV5-1; CDR3: CASSGGSSQGAQYF
J: TRBJ1-3; V: TRBV5-1; CDR3: CASSLGGTGNTIYF
J: TRBJ2-3; V: TRBV14; CDR3: CASSPQVYTQYF
J: TRBJ2-7; V: TRBV5-6; CDR3: CASSSGTGDGYYEQYF
J: TRBJ1-2; V: TRBV2; CDR3: CASSDLRNIYGYTF
J: TRBJ1-3; V: TRBV7-9; CDR3: CASSRGTGRIGAGNTIYF
J: TRBJ2-1; V: TRBV29-1; CDR3: CSVASRGSNEQFF
J: TRBJ1-3; V: TRBV18; CDR3: CASSPSGVPGNTIYF
J: TRBJ1-1; V: TRBV11-3; CDR3: CASSLGAGNTEAFF
J: TRBJ2-7; V: TRBV6-5; CDR3: CASSQRDLSYEQYF
J: TRBJ2-1; V: TRBV12-2; CDR3: CASRLDVAGAHGEQFF
J: TRBJ1-2; V: TRBV5-4; CDR3: CASSLAGTSEGYTF
J: TRBJ1-6; V: TRBV18; CDR3: CASSPDRVDSPLHF
J: TRBJ1-2; V: TRBV6-5; CDR3: CASTTGGYGYTF
J: TRBJ2-3; V: TRBV19; CDR3: CASSIGPTPTDTQYF
J: TRBJ1-2; V: TRBV20-1; CDR3: CSVLRQDGYTF
J: TRBJ2-5; V: TRBV4-2; CDR3: CASSQLSNAGAQETQYF